This is a list of T cell receptor beta chains from one sample in a study of identical twins. TCRdb passed the 5' RACE reads through MiXCR, listing each CDR3 protein once. The data contain hundreds of thousands of distinct CDR3 sequences, 8.6% of them seen just once; the ten biggest clones take up around 0.95%. This sample also appeared in a second study, on yellow fever vaccine responses in identical twins.

Sequencing was carried out using PBMCs. These receptors came from a young woman in good health. Both conserved end residues are trimmed from each CDR3. The size of a clone is reported for some rows only, either as once, few or many, or as a class for expanded clones.

abundance | j_gene | v_gene | CDR3aa
many | TRBJ2-2 | TRBV10-2 | ASGQIGVDTGELF
- | TRBJ2-1 | TRBV4-2 | ASSQVQTGDDNEQF
many | TRBJ2-7 | TRBV5-1 | ASSKSDGGTYEQY
many | TRBJ2-2 | TRBV20-1 | SARIAGGTGELF
few | TRBJ2-7 | TRBV16 | ASSQAYRAYEQY
few | TRBJ2-7 | TRBV4-1 | ASGTGVHEQY
many | TRBJ2-3 | TRBV4-2 | ASSGPGLARNTQY
many | TRBJ1-2 | TRBV7-9 | ASSLVMPEYGYT
- | TRBJ2-5 | TRBV4-3 | ASSQHVGGQETQY
- | TRBJ2-5 | TRBV2 | ASGASGASQY
many | TRBJ1-6 | TRBV10-2 | ATGPPNSPLH
- | TRBJ2-3 | TRBV25-1 | ASSELGAGGTDTQY
many | TRBJ2-1 | TRBV6-2/TRBV6-3 | ASSYSGTSEYNEQF
- | TRBJ1-2 | TRBV20-1 | SAKATGRLANYGYT
many | TRBJ1-3 | TRBV18 | ASSLDGNTIY
many | TRBJ2-3 | TRBV27 | ASSPPPGLALRSYADTQY
many | TRBJ2-3 | TRBV7-2 | ASSLARLAGGTDTQY
- | TRBJ2-6 | TRBV11-1 | ASSFNRGATSSGANVLT
- | TRBJ1-1 | TRBV29-1 | SVPRVGTGNTEAF
- | TRBJ2-7 | TRBV2 | ASSEDRDSYEQY
few | TRBJ2-7 | TRBV30 | AWGQGNYEQY
- | TRBJ2-7 | TRBV5-1 | ASSLGTPGLEQY
few | TRBJ2-7 | TRBV27 | ASSLSSLFSYEQY
- | TRBJ2-2 | TRBV14 | ASSRDYTGELF
- | TRBJ2-7 | TRBV12-3/TRBV12-4 | ASSEGRYTEQY
few | TRBJ2-1 | TRBV30 | AWSPHRGGSYNEQF
- | TRBJ2-1 | TRBV28 | ASRNLSGGQF
- | TRBJ2-3 | TRBV20-1 | SARDSRTSTDTQY
few | TRBJ1-5 | TRBV29-1 | SVEGSGGPWGSNQPQH
few | TRBJ1-5 | TRBV20-1 | SAVGISNQPQH
- | TRBJ2-7 | TRBV18 | ASSPNRATSYEQY
few | TRBJ2-3 | TRBV5-6 | ASSSGQGMTDTQY
many | TRBJ2-1 | TRBV27 | ASSIRRGYNEQF
few | TRBJ1-5 | TRBV28 | ASSRGGRRQPQH
few | TRBJ2-3 | TRBV6-1 | ASREISGGAVDTQY
- | TRBJ2-7 | TRBV7-2 | ASSLEVAGGGEQY
- | TRBJ2-3 | TRBV4-2 | ASSDRGGGDTDTQY
few | TRBJ2-5 | TRBV20-1 | SARVLAGTRGETQY
- | TRBJ2-7 | TRBV15 | ATRGGTYEQY
many | TRBJ1-5 | TRBV5-1 | ASSLSGYPNQPQH
- | TRBJ2-7 | TRBV20-1 | SGEGATNGDEQY
few | TRBJ1-2 | TRBV29-1 | SVDPGRSNYGYT
many | TRBJ2-3 | TRBV9 | ASSAAGDTDTQY
- | TRBJ2-3 | TRBV5-6 | ASSLAGQGSDTQY
- | TRBJ2-3 | TRBV10-3 | ATQAGLAGGRPDTQY
few | TRBJ2-1 | TRBV20-1 | SARPPETYNEQF
- | TRBJ2-7 | TRBV20-1 | SATDGSSYEQY
- | TRBJ1-1 | TRBV19 | ASSRSSLMNTEAF
few | TRBJ2-7 | TRBV7-9 | ASSSRHDEQY
few | TRBJ2-1 | TRBV5-1 | ASSLTGGRPDEQF